In its sample, the clone carrying this T cell receptor (beta chain) was seen once. In the authors' methods: Amplifying reference gene primers gave estimates of nucleated cell counts. The protocol was immunoSEQ multiplex PCR, while the TCRdb copy is restricted to in-frame clones and leaves out a portion. That table gives V, J and clone size, and the DNA gave D and trimming. The table has 250,000 to 350,000 clones, about 85% seen once. The data derive from a study of blood T cell repertoires in COVID-19. Germline CDR1 SNHLY, CDR2 FYNNEI. J lost 7 bases, V lost 6 bases, and 6 bases had no gene match. The CDR3 is 14 amino acids.

The rearrangement links TRBV2 to TRBJ1-5; 10 nucleotides agree with TRBD1. The clonotype comes from a woman in her 30s who had recovered from COVID-19. The sequenced sample was PBMCs or T cells enriched from blood (not recorded which). CDR3 protein: CASRGTGVFQPQHF. CDR3 in DNA: TGTGCCAGCAGGGGGACAGGGGTATTCCAGCCCCAGCATTTT.